This TCR beta chain was sequenced in a study of CD8+CD57+ T cells in acquired aplastic anemia. For sequencing, patients were chosen who had shown expansion of CD8+CD57+ cells by flow cytometry. Genomic DNA, the template, was used for profiling of the TCR beta VDJ and CDR3. TCRdb recomputed calls from the reads with MiXCR, one row per CDR3 protein. The sample includes about 120,000 distinct CDR3 sequences, 50% to 60% of them seen just once. V was cut by 4 bases and J by 6 bases, with 14 bases left in between. In germline, CDR1 is LNHNV, CDR2 YYDKDF (reference sequence). The length of the CDR3 is 14 residues. This clonotype was observed once.

The receptor was derived from a human donor with aplastic anemia. The sequenced material came from sorted CD4+, CD8+, or CD8+CD57+ T cells (not recorded which) from PBMCs. The chain joins TRBV15 to TRBJ2-3; a possible D gene is TRBD1 (5 bases). The CDR3 DNA reads TGTGCCACCAGCAACGGACCAAGGGGCGATACGCAGTATTTT. Residues: CATSNGPRGDTQYF.